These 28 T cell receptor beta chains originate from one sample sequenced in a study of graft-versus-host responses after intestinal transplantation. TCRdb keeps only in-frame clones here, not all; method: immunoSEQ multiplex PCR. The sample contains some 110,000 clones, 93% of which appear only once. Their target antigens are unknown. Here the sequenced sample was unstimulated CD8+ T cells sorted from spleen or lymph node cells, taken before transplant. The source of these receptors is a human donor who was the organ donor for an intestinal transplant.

CDR3: CASSLGLAFYNEQFF. The CDR3 DNA follows: TGTGCCAGTAGTCTCGGGCTAGCGTTTTACAATGAGCAGTTCTTC. The rearrangement links TRBV19 to TRBJ2-1; weak D call: TRBD2 (6 bases). Trimming shortened V by 5 bases and J by 4 bases, and 15 bases separated the two germline ends. Per the germline V gene, CDR1 is LNHDA and CDR2 is SQIVND (reference sequence). This CDR3 contains 15 residues.

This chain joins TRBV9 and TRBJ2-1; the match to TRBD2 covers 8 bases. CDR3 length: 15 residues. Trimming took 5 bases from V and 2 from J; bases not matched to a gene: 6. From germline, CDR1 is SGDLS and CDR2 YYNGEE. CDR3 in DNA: TGTGCCAGCAGGGGAGCGGGGGAAGCCTACAATGAGCAGTTCTTC. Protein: CASRGAGEAYNEQFF.

CDR3 in DNA: TGTGCCAGCAGTTTCCTACTAGCGGAGTACAATGAGCAGTTCTTC. Its translation is CASSFLLAEYNEQFF. The gene calls are TRBV27 and TRBJ2-1; TRBD2 agrees at 8 bases. CDR1 is MNHEY, CDR2 SMNVEV, per germline (reference sequence). This CDR3 comprises 15 residues. J was trimmed by 4 bases and V by 3 bases; bases with no gene match: 5.

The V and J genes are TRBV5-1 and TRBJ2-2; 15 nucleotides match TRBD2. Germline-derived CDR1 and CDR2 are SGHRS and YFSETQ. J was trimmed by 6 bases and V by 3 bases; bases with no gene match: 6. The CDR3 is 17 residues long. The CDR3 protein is CASSWGLAGGEAGELFF. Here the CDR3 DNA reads TGCGCCAGCAGCTGGGGACTAGCGGGAGGCGAAGCCGGGGAGCTGTTTTTT.

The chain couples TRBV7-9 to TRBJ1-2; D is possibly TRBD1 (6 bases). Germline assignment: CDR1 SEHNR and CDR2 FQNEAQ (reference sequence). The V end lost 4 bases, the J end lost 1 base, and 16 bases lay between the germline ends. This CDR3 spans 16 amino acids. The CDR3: CASSSRSRDNNYGYTF. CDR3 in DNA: TGTGCCAGCAGCTCGAGAAGCCGGGACAATAACTATGGCTACACCTTC. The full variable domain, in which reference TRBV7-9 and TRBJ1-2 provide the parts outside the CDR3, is DTGVSQNPRHKITKRGQNVTFRCDPISEHNRLYWYRQTLGQGPEFLTYFQNEAQLEKSRLLSDRFSAERPKGSFSTLEIQRTEQGDSAMYLCASSSRSRDNNYGYTFGSGTRLTVV.

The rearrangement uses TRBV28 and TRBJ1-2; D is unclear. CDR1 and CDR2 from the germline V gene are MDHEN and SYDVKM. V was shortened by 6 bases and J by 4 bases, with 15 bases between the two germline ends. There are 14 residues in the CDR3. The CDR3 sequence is CASSPLMRFYGYTF. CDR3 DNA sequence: TGTGCCAGCAGCCCGCTCATGAGATTCTATGGCTACACCTTC.

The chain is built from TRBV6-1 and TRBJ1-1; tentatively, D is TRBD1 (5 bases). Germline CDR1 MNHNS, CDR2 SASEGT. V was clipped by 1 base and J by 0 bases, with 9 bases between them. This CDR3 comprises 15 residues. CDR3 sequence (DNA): TGTGCCAGCAGTGAAGGAAGGGGCCTGAACACTGAAGCTTTCTTT. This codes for CASSEGRGLNTEAFF.

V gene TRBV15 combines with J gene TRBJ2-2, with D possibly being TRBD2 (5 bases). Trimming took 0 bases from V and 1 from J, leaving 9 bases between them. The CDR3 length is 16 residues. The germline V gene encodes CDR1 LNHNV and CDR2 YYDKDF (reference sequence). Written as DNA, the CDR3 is TGTGCCACCAGCAGAGATGGGCGGGTGAACACCGGGGAGCTGTTTTTT. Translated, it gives CATSRDGRVNTGELFF.

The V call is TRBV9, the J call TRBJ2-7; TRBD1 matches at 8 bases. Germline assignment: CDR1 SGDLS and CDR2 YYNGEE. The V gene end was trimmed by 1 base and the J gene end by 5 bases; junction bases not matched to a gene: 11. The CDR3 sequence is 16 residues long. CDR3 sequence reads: CASSVWTGSPVNEQYF. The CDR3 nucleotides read TGTGCCAGCAGCGTATGGACAGGGAGCCCCGTAAACGAGCAGTACTTC. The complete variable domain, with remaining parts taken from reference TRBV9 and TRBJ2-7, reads DSGVTQTPKHLITATGQRVTLRCSPRSGDLSVYWYQQSLDQGLQFLIQYYNGEERAKGNILERFSAQQFPDLHSELNLSSLELGDSALYFCASSVWTGSPVNEQYFGPGTRLTVT.

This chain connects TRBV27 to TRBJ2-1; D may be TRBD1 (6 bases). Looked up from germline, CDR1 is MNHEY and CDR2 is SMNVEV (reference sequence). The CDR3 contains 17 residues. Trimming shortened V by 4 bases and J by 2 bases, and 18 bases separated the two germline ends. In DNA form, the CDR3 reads TGTGCCAGCAGTTCATCAATGACAGGCTTCACCTACAATGAGCAGTTCTTC. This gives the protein CASSSSMTGFTYNEQFF.

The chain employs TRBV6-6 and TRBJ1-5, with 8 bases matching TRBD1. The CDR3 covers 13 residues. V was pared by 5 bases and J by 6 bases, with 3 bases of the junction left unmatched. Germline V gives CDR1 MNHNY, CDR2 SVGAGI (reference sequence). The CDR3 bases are TGTGCCAGCAGTACAGGGGGGAGTCAGCCCCAGCATTTT. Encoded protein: CASSTGGSQPQHF.

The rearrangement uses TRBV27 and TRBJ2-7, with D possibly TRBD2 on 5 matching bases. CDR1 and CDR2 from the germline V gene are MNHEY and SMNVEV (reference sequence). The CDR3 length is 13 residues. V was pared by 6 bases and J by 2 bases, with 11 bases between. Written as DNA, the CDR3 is TGTGCCAGCAGCCTAGGGAGCCCCTACGAGCAGTACTTC. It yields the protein CASSLGSPYEQYF.

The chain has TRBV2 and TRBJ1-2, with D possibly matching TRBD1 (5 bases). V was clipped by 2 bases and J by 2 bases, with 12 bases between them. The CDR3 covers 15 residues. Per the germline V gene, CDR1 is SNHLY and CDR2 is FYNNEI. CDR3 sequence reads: CASSELGGDNYGYTF. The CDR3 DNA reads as TGTGCCAGCAGTGAATTGGGGGGAGACAACTATGGCTACACCTTC.

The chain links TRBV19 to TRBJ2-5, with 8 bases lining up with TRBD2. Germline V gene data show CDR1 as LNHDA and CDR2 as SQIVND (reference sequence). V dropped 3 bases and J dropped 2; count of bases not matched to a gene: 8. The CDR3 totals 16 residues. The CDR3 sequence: CASSMRLAGWQETQYF. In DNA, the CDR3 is TGTGCCAGTAGTATGAGGCTAGCGGGTTGGCAAGAGACCCAGTACTTC.

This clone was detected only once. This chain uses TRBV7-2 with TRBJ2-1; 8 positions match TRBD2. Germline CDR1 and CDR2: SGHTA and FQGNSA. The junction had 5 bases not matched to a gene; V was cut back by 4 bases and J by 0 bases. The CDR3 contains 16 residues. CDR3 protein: CASSSIAGFSYNEQFF. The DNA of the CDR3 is TGTGCCAGCAGCTCGATAGCGGGATTCTCCTACAATGAGCAGTTCTTC.

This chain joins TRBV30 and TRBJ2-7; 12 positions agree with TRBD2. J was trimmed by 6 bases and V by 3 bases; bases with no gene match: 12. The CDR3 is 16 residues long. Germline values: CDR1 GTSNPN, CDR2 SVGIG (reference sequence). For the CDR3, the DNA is TGTGCCTGGAGCCGACGAGCTAGCGGGAGGGGCGGCGAGCAGTACTTC. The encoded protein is CAWSRRASGRGGEQYF.

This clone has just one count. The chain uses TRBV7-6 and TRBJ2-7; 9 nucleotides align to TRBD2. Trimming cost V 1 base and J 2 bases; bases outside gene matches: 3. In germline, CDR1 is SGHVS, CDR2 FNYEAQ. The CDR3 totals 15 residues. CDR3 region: CASSLEAGGPYEQYF. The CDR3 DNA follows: TGTGCCAGCAGCTTAGAGGCGGGAGGGCCCTACGAGCAGTACTTC.

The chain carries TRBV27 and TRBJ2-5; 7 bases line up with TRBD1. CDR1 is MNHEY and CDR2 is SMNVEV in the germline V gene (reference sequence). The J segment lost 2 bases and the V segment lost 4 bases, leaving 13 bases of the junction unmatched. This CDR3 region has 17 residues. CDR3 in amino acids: CASSSTSPRTGQETQYF. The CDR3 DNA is TGTGCCAGCAGTTCAACCTCCCCGAGGACAGGTCAAGAGACCCAGTACTTC.

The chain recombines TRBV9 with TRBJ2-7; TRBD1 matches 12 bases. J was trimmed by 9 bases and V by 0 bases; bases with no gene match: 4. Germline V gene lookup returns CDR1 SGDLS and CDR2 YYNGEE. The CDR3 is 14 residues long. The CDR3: CASSVGDRGLRQYF. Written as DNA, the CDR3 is TGTGCCAGCAGCGTAGGGGACAGGGGGCTAAGGCAGTACTTC.

This CDR3 reads CAWSVWGHRLSGNTIYF. The CDR3 nucleotides are TGTGCCTGGAGTGTATGGGGTCATAGACTTTCTGGAAACACCATATATTTT. The chain recombines TRBV30 with TRBJ1-3; D remains unclear. V was clipped by 0 bases and J by 1 base, with 16 bases between them. CDR3 size: 17 residues. CDR1 and CDR2 (germline): GTSNPN, SVGIG (reference sequence).

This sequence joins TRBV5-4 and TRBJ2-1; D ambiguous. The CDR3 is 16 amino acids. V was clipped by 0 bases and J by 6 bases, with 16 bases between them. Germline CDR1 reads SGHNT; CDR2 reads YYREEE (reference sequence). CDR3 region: CASSLDSLPPSNEQFF. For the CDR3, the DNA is TGTGCCAGCAGCTTGGACAGTCTCCCTCCATCCAATGAGCAGTTCTTC.

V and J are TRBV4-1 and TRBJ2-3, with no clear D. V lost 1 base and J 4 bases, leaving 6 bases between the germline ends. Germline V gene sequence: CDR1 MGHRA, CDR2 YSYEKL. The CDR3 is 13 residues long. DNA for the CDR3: TGCGCCAGCAGCCAAGTAGTCCCAGATACGCAGTATTTT. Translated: CASSQVVPDTQYF.

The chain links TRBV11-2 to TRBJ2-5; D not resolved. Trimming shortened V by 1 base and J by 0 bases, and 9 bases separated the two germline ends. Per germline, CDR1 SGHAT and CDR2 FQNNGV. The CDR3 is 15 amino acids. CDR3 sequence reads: CASSLAGRYQETQYF. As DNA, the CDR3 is TGTGCCAGCAGCTTAGCGGGCAGATACCAAGAGACCCAGTACTTC.

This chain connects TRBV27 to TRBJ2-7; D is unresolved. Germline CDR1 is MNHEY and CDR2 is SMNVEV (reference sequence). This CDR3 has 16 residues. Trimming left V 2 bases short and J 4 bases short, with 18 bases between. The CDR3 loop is CASSLRAGSPVYEQYF. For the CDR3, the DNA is TGTGCCAGCAGTTTAAGGGCCGGGTCACCAGTATACGAGCAGTACTTC.

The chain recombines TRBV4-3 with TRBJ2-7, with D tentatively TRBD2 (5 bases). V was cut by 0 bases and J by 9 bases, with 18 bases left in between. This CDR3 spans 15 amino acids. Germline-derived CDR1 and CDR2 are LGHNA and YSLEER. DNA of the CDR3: TGCGCCAGCAGCCAAGATTCGGCAGGACTTATTGGGCAGTACTTC. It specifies CASSQDSAGLIGQYF.

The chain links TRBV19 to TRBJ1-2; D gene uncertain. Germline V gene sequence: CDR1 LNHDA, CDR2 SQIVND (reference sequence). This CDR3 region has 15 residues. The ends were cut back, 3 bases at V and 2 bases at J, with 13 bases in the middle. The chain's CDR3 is CASSIGGRRNYGYTF. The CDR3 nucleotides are TGTGCCAGTAGTATCGGTGGCAGGCGGAACTATGGCTACACCTTC.

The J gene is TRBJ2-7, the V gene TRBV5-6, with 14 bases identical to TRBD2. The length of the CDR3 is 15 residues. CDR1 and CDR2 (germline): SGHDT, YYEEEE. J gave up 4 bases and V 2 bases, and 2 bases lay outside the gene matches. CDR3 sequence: CASSLGTSGGYEQYF. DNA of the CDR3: TGTGCCAGCAGCTTAGGGACTAGCGGGGGTTACGAGCAGTACTTC.

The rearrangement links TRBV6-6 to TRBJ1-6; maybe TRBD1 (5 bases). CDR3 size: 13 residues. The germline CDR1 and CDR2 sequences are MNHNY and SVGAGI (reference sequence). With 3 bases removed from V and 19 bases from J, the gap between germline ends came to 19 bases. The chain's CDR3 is CASSYWPRDSIHF. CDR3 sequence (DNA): TGTGCCAGCAGTTATTGGCCGCGGGACTCCATTCACTTT.